The clone carrying this T cell receptor (beta chain) is medium-sized by share. Its antigen is currently unknown. The sorted Tregs were CD4+CD25+CD127-/low cells. Findings and limits, study-wide: Tumor-infiltrating Treg TCR alpha and beta sequences overlapped most with tumor naive CD4+ T cells, then blood naive.

Full-length variable regions came from constant-region reverse primers plus semi-nested Nested Universal Primer A PCR. TCRdb reanalysed the 5' RACE reads using MiXCR and keeps one entry per CDR3 protein. This sample has around 34,000 distinct CDR3 sequences, with around 27% found just once. The sequenced sample consisted of tumor-infiltrating Tregs sorted from the breast tumor. The TCR originated in a female donor with breast cancer.

The CDR3 sequence: CASSLPSGDTGELFF. Written as DNA, the CDR3 is TGTGCCAGCAGTCTGCCGTCGGGGGACACCGGGGAGCTGTTTTTT. The rearrangement links TRBV6-5 to TRBJ2-2, with D perhaps matching TRBD2 (6 bases). CDR3 length: 15 amino acids. V was clipped by 5 bases and J by 3 bases, with 13 bases between them. Germline V gene data show CDR1 as MNHEY and CDR2 as SVGAGI.